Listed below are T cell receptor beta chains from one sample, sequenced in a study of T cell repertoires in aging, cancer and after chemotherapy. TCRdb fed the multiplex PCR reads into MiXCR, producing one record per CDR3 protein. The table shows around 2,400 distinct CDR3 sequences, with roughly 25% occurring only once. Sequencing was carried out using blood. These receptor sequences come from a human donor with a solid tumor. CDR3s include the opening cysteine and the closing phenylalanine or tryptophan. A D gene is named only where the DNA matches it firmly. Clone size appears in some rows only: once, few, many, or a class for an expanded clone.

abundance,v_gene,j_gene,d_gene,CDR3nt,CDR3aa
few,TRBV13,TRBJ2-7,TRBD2,TGTGCCAGCAGCCGGGGACTAGCGGGGGCACAGGAGCAGTACTTC,CASSRGLAGAQEQYF
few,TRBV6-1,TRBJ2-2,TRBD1,TGTGCCAGCAGTCGGCTGGCGGGACAGGGGTTGAACACCGGGGAGCTGTTTTTT,CASSRLAGQGLNTGELFF
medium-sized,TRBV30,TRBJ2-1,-,TGTGCCTGGAGTTCACTAGCTTACAATGAGCAGTTCTTC,CAWSSLAYNEQFF
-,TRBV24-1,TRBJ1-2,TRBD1,TGTGCCACCAGTGATTCTCGACAGGGGGCGGGCTATGGCTACACCTTC,CATSDSRQGAGYGYTF
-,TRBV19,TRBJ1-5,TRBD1,TGTGCCAGTAGTATGACAGGGAATCAGCCCCAGCATTTT,CASSMTGNQPQHF
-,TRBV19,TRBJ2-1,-,TGTGCCAGTAGTATGGTGGCCCTCGATGAGCAGTTCTTC,CASSMVALDEQFF
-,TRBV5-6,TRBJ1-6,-,TGTGCCAGCAGCCCAGGGGAAAGAACCCTCCACTTT,CASSPGERTLHF
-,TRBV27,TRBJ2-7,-,TGTGCCAGCCGCTACGAGCAGTACTTC,CASRYEQYF
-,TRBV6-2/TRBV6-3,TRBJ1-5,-,TGTGCCAGCACATCCGGCGGGAGCAATCAGCCCCAGCATTTT,CASTSGGSNQPQHF
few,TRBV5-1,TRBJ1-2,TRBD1,TGCGCCAGCAGCTCCGGGACAGGGGGCGAGAGTGGCTACACCTTC,CASSSGTGGESGYTF
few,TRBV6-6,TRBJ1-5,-,TGTGCCAGCAGTGGCCTCGGGGGTCCCCTCGGCAATCAGCCCCAGCATTTT,CASSGLGGPLGNQPQHF
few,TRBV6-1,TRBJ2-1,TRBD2,TGTGCCAGCAGTGAACAAACTAGCGGGGGGAAAGAGCAGTTCTTC,CASSEQTSGGKEQFF
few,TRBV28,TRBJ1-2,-,TGTGCCAGCAGTTTAGTGGGAGGCTACACCTTC,CASSLVGGYTF
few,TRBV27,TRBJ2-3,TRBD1,TGTGCCAGCAGCTTTTATGGGACAGGGATGGCAGATACGCAGTATTTT,CASSFYGTGMADTQYF
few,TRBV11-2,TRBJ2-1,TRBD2,TGTGCCAGCAGCTCGGCCCGGACTAGCGGGAACGATGAGCAGTTCTTC,CASSSARTSGNDEQFF
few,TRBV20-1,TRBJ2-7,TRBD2,TGCAGTGCTAGAGTGACTAGCGGGGGAACCTACGAGCAGTACTTC,CSARVTSGGTYEQYF
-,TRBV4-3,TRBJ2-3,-,TGCGCCAGCAGCCAAGATAACAGGATCTCGCAGTATTTT,CASSQDNRISQYF
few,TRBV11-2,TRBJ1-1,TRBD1,TGTGCCAGCCTCCAGGGGGCGAATTCCGCCACTGAAGCTTTCTTT,CASLQGANSATEAFF
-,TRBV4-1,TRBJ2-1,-,TGCGCCAGCAGCCAAGACACGCGGCCCTCCTACAATGAGCAGTTCTTC,CASSQDTRPSYNEQFF
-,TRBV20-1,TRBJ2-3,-,TGCAGTGCTAGAGATCGGGCGGGATTCGGCACAGATACGCAGTATTTT,CSARDRAGFGTDTQYF
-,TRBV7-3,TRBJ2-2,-,TGTGCCAGCAGCTGGAAAGGCTCCACCGGGGAGCTGTTTTTT,CASSWKGSTGELFF
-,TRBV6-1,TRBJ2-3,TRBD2,TGTGCCAGCAGTTCAAATAGCGGGGCAGATACGCAGTATTTT,CASSSNSGADTQYF
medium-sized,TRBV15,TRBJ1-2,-,TGTGCCACCAGCGTTGAAGGGACAAGGGATGGCTACACCTTC,CATSVEGTRDGYTF
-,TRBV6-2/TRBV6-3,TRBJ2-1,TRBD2,TGTGCCAGCACCGGGACTAGCGGGTTTAATGAGCAGTTCTTC,CASTGTSGFNEQFF
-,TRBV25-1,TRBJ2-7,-,TGTGCCAGCAGTGAAAAGTTGAGGCCCGACTCCTACGAGCAGTACTTC,CASSEKLRPDSYEQYF
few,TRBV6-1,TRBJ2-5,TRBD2,TGTGCCAGCAGGGTAGCGGGAGGGCCCGGGGAGACCCAGTACTTC,CASRVAGGPGETQYF
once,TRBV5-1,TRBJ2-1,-,TGCGCCAGCAGTCTGGTGAGGAGCTCCTACAATGAGCAGTTCTTC,CASSLVRSSYNEQFF
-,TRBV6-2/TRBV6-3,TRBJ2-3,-,TGTGCCAGCAGTTACTCGAACCCGGGGAGATGGTATACGCAGTATTTT,CASSYSNPGRWYTQYF
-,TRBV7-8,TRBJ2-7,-,TGTGCCAGCAGCTTATATGGACTTACCGGGAGCTCCTACGAGCAGTACTTC,CASSLYGLTGSSYEQYF
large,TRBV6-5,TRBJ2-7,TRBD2,TGTGCCTCAGCCCCTAGCGGGGGGAGCTACGAGCAGTACTTC,CASAPSGGSYEQYF
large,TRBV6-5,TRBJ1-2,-,TGTGCCAGCAGTACCAACCAGGGGTATGGCTACACCTTC,CASSTNQGYGYTF
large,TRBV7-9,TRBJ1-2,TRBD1,TGTGCCAGCAGCGTGGGGGACAGGCCCAACTATGGCTACACCTTC,CASSVGDRPNYGYTF
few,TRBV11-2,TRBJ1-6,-,TGTGCCAGCAGCCTTTACAGGGATAATTCACCCCTCCACTTT,CASSLYRDNSPLHF
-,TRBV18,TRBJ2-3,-,TGTGCCAGCTCGGACCCCCCGGGGGCGCAGTATTTT,CASSDPPGAQYF
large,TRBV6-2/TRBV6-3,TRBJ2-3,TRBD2,TGTGCCAGCAGTTACAGTTCTAGCGGGGCAGATACGCAGTATTTT,CASSYSSSGADTQYF
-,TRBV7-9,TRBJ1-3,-,TGTGCCAGCAGCTTGGCGGGGGGCGATGGAAACACCATATATTTT,CASSLAGGDGNTIYF
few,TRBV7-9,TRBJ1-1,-,TGTGCCAGCACCGCGGGTCGGTACACTGAAGCTTTCTTT,CASTAGRYTEAFF
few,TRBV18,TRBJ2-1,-,TGTGCCAGCTCACCCCCAACTTTTGAGCAGTTCTTC,CASSPPTFEQFF
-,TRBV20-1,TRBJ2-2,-,TGCAGTGCTAGAGATCACAGGGACACCGGGGAGCTGTTTTTT,CSARDHRDTGELFF